This section outlines one TCR beta chain sequence together with its context. What it binds is not known. TCRdb passed the reads through MiXCR, listing each CDR3 protein once. Here the sample spans about 230,000 distinct CDR3 sequences, about 23% being singletons. The data were taken from a study of T cell repertoires in cytomegalovirus infection. General study findings and limits: HLA-C-restricted CMV-specific TCR beta clonotypes prevailed in the ex vivo response.

There are 14 residues in the CDR3. V shed 3 bases and J shed 2 bases, with 11 bases lying between them. CDR1 is SNHLY, CDR2 FYNNEI, per germline. The sample taken for sequencing was CD8+ T cells from PBMCs. The chain joins TRBV2 to TRBJ2-7; the D is unclear. This TCR derives from a human donor in good health (CMV status not recorded). Some clones in this sample may be carry-over from other donors' samples. The CDR3 sequence: CASSDPNGAYEQYF. The CDR3 nucleotides read TGTGCCAGCAGTGACCCCAATGGAGCCTACGAGCAGTACTTC. Using reference TRBV2 and TRBJ2-7 for the parts outside the CDR3, the full variable domain is EPEVTQTPSHQVTQMGQEVILRCVPISNHLYFYWYRQILGQKVEFLVSFYNNEISEKSEIFDDQFSVERPDGSNFTLKIRSTKLEDSAMYFCASSDPNGAYEQYFGPGTRLTVT.